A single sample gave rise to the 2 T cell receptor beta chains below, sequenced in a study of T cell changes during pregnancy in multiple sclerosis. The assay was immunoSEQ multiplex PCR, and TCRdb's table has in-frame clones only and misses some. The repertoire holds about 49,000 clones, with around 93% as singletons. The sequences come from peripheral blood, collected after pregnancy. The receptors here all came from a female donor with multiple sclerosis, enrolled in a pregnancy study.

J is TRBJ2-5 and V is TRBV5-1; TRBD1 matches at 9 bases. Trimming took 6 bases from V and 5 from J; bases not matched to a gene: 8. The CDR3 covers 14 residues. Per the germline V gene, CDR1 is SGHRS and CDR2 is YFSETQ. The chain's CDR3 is CASKKGQGQETQYF. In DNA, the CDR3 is TGCGCCAGCAAAAAGGGACAGGGCCAGGAGACCCAGTACTTC.

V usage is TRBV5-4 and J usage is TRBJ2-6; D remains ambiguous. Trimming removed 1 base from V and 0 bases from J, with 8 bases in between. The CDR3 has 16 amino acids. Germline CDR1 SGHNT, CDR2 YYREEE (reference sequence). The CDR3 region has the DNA TGTGCCAGCAGCTTGACCAGGTCCTCTGGGGCCAACGTCCTGACTTTC. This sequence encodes CASSLTRSSGANVLTF.